Listed here are 24 T cell receptor beta chains from one sample, sequenced in a study of T cells expressing NK-cell markers (dated by TCRdb to 2019 to 2021). To prepare the library, 5' RACE was applied. Sequencer: Illumina HiSeq 2000. After TCRdb reprocessed the reads, each CDR3 protein sequence was kept as one row, without DNA. In this sample's table one finds 400,000 or so distinct CDR3 sequences. The ten largest clones add up to around 11% of the sample. The sequenced sample consisted of blood T cells: a sorted CD56 or NKG2C T cell subset, CD4+ or CD8+ T cells, or bulk PBMC T cells (not recorded which). The receptors shown here come from a woman in her 50s in good health. Donor details come from another sample of the same person, matched by shared clones.

The rearrangement uses TRBV7-9 and TRBJ1-1. The germline gives CDR1 SEHNR, CDR2 FQNEAQ (reference sequence). The length of the CDR3 is 12 residues. The CDR3 spells CASSRNSPEAFF.

This sequence joins TRBV3-1 and TRBJ1-2; the D call from TCRdb, TRBD1, cannot be confirmed without DNA. Germline CDR1 is LGHDT and CDR2 is YNNKEL (reference sequence). The CDR3 runs to 16 residues. This CDR3 is CASSREGVGERFGYTF.

V gene TRBV19 combines with J gene TRBJ2-1; the TCRdb call, TRBD1, lacks DNA for checking. Germline CDR1 reads LNHDA; CDR2 reads SQIVND (reference sequence). The CDR3 loop spans 16 amino acids. CDR3 region: CASTTVDRGPYNEQFF.

The chain is built from TRBV12-3 or TRBV12-4 and TRBJ2-1; lacking DNA, the TRBD1 call made by TCRdb goes unchecked. The CDR3 contains 15 residues. CDR3 residues: CASSPDPVSYNEQFF.

The chain links TRBV11-2 to TRBJ2-3; the D call of TRBD1 rests on TCRdb alone, since no DNA is present to check it. Germline V gene lookup returns CDR1 SGHAT and CDR2 FQNNGV. This CDR3 is 16 amino acids long. The CDR3: CASSSTGQLHTDTQYF.

This rearrangement joins TRBV14 to TRBJ2-1; without DNA, the TCRdb call of TRBD2 cannot be checked. Germline CDR1 is SGHDN and CDR2 is FVKESK. There are 18 residues in the CDR3. CDR3: CASSQEAFEREGNNEQFF.

The chain recombines TRBV20-1 with TRBJ2-1. Germline-derived CDR1 and CDR2 are DFQATT and SNEGSKA (reference sequence). This CDR3 spans 14 amino acids. The CDR3 region is CSASAATNYNEQFF.

The chain employs TRBV14 and TRBJ1-1; TCRdb proposes TRBD1, but this gene call is untestable without DNA. CDR3 size: 14 residues. Germline V gene data show CDR1 as SGHDN and CDR2 as FVKESK. CDR3 residues: CASSQTGQGYEAFF.

The chain uses TRBV6-5 and TRBJ1-2; absent DNA, TCRdb's TRBD1 call cannot be checked. Germline V lookup: CDR1 MNHEY, CDR2 SVGAGI. The CDR3 has 16 residues. CDR3 sequence reads: CASKKSGQGLRYGYTF.

The CDR3 reads CASSVGQPYNEQFF. The chain couples TRBV5-1 to TRBJ2-1. The CDR3 length is 14 residues. The germline V gene has CDR1 SGHRS and CDR2 YFSETQ.

V gene TRBV20-1 combines with J gene TRBJ2-5; TCRdb outputs TRBD2, but without DNA this stays unchecked. The CDR3 consists of 16 residues. Germline V gene sequence: CDR1 DFQATT, CDR2 SNEGSKA (reference sequence). This chain's CDR3 is CSATILAGAGEETQYF.

CDR3 sequence reads: CATSRDGENTEAFF. This chain links TRBV15 with TRBJ1-1. The V gene's germline CDR1 is LNHNV and CDR2 YYDKDF (reference sequence). CDR3 length equals 14 residues. Drawing the rest from reference TRBV15 and TRBJ1-1, the complete variable domain is DAMVIQNPRYQVTQFGKPVTLSCSQTLNHNVMYWYQQKSSQAPKLLFHYYDKDFNNEADTPDNFQSRRPNTSFCFLDIRSPGLGDTAMYLCATSRDGENTEAFFGQGTRLTVV.

The chain is built from TRBV3-1 and TRBJ2-1; TCRdb's D call of TRBD2 is untestable without DNA. CDR1 and CDR2 from the germline V gene are LGHDT and YNNKEL (reference sequence). CDR3 length: 13 residues. CDR3 loop: CASSQTSSNEQFF.

The rearrangement joins TRBV5-5 to TRBJ2-4; TCRdb calls TRBD1, which cannot be checked without DNA. Germline V gene data show CDR1 as SGHKS and CDR2 as YYEKEE (reference sequence). This CDR3 spans 16 amino acids. The CDR3 loop reads CASSHGQTLAKNIQYF.

V and J are TRBV7-8 and TRBJ2-3; the TCRdb D gene call, TRBD1, has no DNA to confirm it. The CDR3 totals 15 residues. From germline, CDR1 is SGHVS and CDR2 FQNEAQ. This CDR3 is CASSPTREPADTQYF.

The chain's CDR3 is CASSEHGDRETQYF. The V and J genes are TRBV12-3 or TRBV12-4 and TRBJ2-5; TCRdb proposes TRBD1, but this gene call is untestable without DNA. The CDR3 length is 14 residues.

The chain links TRBV20-1 to TRBJ2-7. Per germline, CDR1 DFQATT and CDR2 SNEGSKA (reference sequence). CDR3 length equals 13 residues. The chain's CDR3 is CSAREGYDYEQYF.

The chain links TRBV7-3 to TRBJ2-1; as DNA is missing, the TRBD2 call by TCRdb cannot be tested. Germline V gene lookup returns CDR1 SGHTA and CDR2 FQGTGA. The CDR3 has 15 amino acids. CDR3 amino acids: CASSIGLAKNNEQFF.

The chain uses TRBV20-1 and TRBJ2-5; the TCRdb D gene call, TRBD2, has no DNA to confirm it. Germline loops: CDR1 DFQATT, CDR2 SNEGSKA (reference sequence). This CDR3 spans 13 amino acids. The CDR3 region is CSANRGSRETQYF.

The CDR3 loop is CASSLRAALPDTQYF. The chain combines TRBV27 with TRBJ2-3; the D gene TCRdb calls, TRBD2, cannot be checked with no DNA. From germline, CDR1 is MNHEY and CDR2 SMNVEV (reference sequence). This CDR3 contains 15 residues.

V and J are TRBV7-9 and TRBJ1-1. Germline CDR1 reads SEHNR; CDR2 reads FQNEAQ (reference sequence). The CDR3 loop spans 14 amino acids. The CDR3 spells CASSLVSFPTEAFF.

The rearrangement uses TRBV7-6 and TRBJ1-3. CDR3 length: 15 residues. From germline, CDR1 is SGHVS and CDR2 FNYEAQ. CDR3 in amino acids: CASREGSASGNTIYF. The variable domain in full, completed from reference TRBV7-6 and TRBJ1-3, reads GAGVSQSPRYKVTKRGQDVALRCDPISGHVSLYWYRQALGQGPEFLTYFNYEAQQDKSGLPNDRFSAERPEGSISTLTIQRTEQRDSAMYRCASREGSASGNTIYFGEGSWLTVV.

This chain joins TRBV7-7 and TRBJ2-5; lacking DNA, the TRBD2 call made by TCRdb goes unchecked. CDR3 length: 15 residues. The germline V gene has CDR1 SSHAT and CDR2 FNYEAQ (reference sequence). CDR3 residues: CASSLSAIPPETQYF. Together with reference TRBV7-7 and TRBJ2-5, the CDR3 gives the full variable domain: GAGVSQSPRYKVTKRGQDVTLRCDPISSHATLYWYQQALGQGPEFLTYFNYEAQPDKSGLPSDRFSAERPEGSISTLTIQRTEQRDSAMYRCASSLSAIPPETQYFGPGTRLLVL.

This chain uses TRBV10-2 with TRBJ2-5; the TCRdb call, TRBD2, lacks DNA for checking. Per germline, CDR1 WSHSY and CDR2 SAAADI. This CDR3 contains 16 residues. This CDR3 reads CASRKGSGSGGETQYF.